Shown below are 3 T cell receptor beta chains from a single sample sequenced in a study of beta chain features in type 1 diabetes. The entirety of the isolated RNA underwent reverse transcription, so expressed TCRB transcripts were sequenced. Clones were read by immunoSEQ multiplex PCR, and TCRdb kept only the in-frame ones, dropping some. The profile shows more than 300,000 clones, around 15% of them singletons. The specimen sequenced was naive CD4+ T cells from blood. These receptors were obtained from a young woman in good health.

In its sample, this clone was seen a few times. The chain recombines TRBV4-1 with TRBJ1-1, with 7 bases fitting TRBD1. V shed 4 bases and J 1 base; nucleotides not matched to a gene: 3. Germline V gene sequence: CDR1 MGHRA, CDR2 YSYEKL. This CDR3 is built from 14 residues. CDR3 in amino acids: CASSRRQGNTEAFF. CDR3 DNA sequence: TGCGCCAGCAGCCGGAGACAGGGGAACACTGAAGCTTTCTTT.

The CDR3 region has the DNA TGTGCCAGCAGCGTAGACGGGGCCGGGGAGCTGTTTTTT. It encodes CASSVDGAGELFF. V usage is TRBV9 and J usage is TRBJ2-2; possibly TRBD2 for D (5 bases). CDR1 and CDR2 (germline): SGDLS, YYNGEE. The CDR3 sequence is 13 residues long. Trimming removed 0 bases from V and 6 bases from J, with 6 bases in between.

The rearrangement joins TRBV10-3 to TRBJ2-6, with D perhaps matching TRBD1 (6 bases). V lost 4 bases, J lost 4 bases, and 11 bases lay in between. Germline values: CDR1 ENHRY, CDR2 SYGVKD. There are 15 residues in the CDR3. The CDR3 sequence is CAISGTGSGANVLTF. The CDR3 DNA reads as TGTGCCATCAGTGGAACAGGGTCCGGGGCCAACGTCCTGACTTTC.